The present TCR beta chain was sequenced within a study of identical twins. The study, taken as a whole, reports: Abundant beta clonotypes from cord blood had fewer insertions, unlike memory repertoires, which showed none. Excess twin sharing in beta out-of-frame sequences was weaker.

A universal primer site came from template switching; cDNA carried unique molecular identifiers. TCRdb reprocessed the 5' RACE reads via MiXCR and lists one record per CDR3 protein. In the table there are approximately 220,000 distinct CDR3 sequences, 7.5% of which are singletons. V was shortened by 1 base and J by 4 bases, with 8 bases between the two germline ends. From germline, CDR1 is LNHNV and CDR2 YYDKDF (reference sequence). This CDR3 is built from 13 residues. This clonotype came up a few times. The antigen is unknown. No donor was unhealthy or non-Caucasian. These records were also assigned to another study, of yellow fever vaccine responses in identical twins.

The genes are TRBV15 and TRBJ2-7; D perhaps matches TRBD2 (6 bases). The source is a woman aged 18-29 years in good health. Source material: memory (CD45RO+) T cells sorted from blood. The CDR3 loop is CATSRGLVYEQYF. The CDR3 region has the DNA TGTGCCACCAGCAGAGGACTAGTTTACGAGCAGTACTTC.